This T cell receptor (beta chain) was sequenced for a study of shared clonotypes between healthy human individuals. Naive CD8 cells, CD45RO-negative and positively selected for CCR7, excluded terminally differentiated effector memory CD45RA+ cells. About this clone itself: The antigen is undetermined.

Trimming removed 11 bases at V and 8 bases at J, with 24 bases between. This CDR3 has 14 residues. Germline assignment: CDR1 SNHLY and CDR2 FYNNEI. Whole-study results and caveats: It was anticipated that sequencing depth would influence how many clonotypes donors shared.

Sequencing used immunoSEQ multiplex PCR; TCRdb keeps in-frame clones, though not all of them. Among a few million clones listed, 80% to 95% were seen once. This clonotype was sampled from a man aged 18-30 years in good health. Some clones in this sample may be carry-over from other donors' samples. Sequenced material: naive CD8+ T cells from PBMCs. J is TRBJ2-5 and V is TRBV2; D possibly corresponds to TRBD2 (6 bases). The CDR3 spells CAARLRWGETTQYF. The CDR3 bases are TGTGCCGCCAGATTGAGATGGGGGGAAACTACCCAGTACTTC.